The next 27 T cell receptor beta chains were all read from a single sample in a study of blood T cell repertoires in COVID-19. Using immunoSEQ multiplex PCR, the repertoire was profiled, and TCRdb retains in-frame clones only, with some absent. Of 350,000 to 450,000 clones listed, 70% to 90% are singletons. Material for sequencing was PBMCs or T cells enriched from blood (not recorded which). Receptors were obtained from a woman in her late teens or twenties who had been exposed to COVID-19.

CDR3 amino acids: CASRPRQGTNEKLFF. The CDR3 DNA reads as TGTGCCAGCAGACCTAGACAGGGTACTAATGAAAAACTGTTTTTT. This chain uses TRBV27 with TRBJ1-4, with 7 positions matching TRBD1. V gave up 6 bases and J gave up 2 bases; unmatched junction bases: 6. Germline V gene sequence: CDR1 MNHEY, CDR2 SMNVEV (reference sequence). This CDR3 comprises 15 residues.

CDR3 loop: CASSLEVAGGYNEQFF. CDR3 nucleotide sequence: TGCGCCAGCAGCTTGGAGGTAGCGGGAGGATACAATGAGCAGTTCTTC. The gene calls are TRBV5-1 and TRBJ2-1; 10 nucleotides align to TRBD2. Germline V gives CDR1 SGHRS, CDR2 YFSETQ. There are 16 residues in the CDR3. J was trimmed by 4 bases and V by 0 bases; bases with no gene match: 4.

The rearrangement uses TRBV29-1 and TRBJ2-1; weak D call: TRBD2 (6 bases). Trimming removed 0 bases at V and 8 bases at J, with 14 bases between. Germline lookup yields CDR1 SQVTM and CDR2 ANQGSEA. The CDR3 totals 14 residues. CDR3 DNA: TGCAGCGTTGAAGATCTTAGGAGGGGCCATGAGCAGTTCTTC. This sequence encodes CSVEDLRRGHEQFF.

The chain joins TRBV18 to TRBJ2-5; TRBD1 agrees at 8 bases. This CDR3 spans 16 amino acids. With 2 bases clipped from V and 4 bases from J, the junction kept 9 bases outside the gene matches. Germline V lookup: CDR1 KGHSH, CDR2 LQKENI. Here the CDR3 reads CASSPITTGERETQYF. In nucleotides, the CDR3 is TGTGCCAGCTCACCAATCACGACAGGGGAGAGAGAGACCCAGTACTTC. Full variable domain (remainder filled in from reference TRBV18 and TRBJ2-5): NAGVMQNPRHLVRRRGQEARLRCSPMKGHSHVYWYRQLPEEGLKFMVYLQKENIIDESGMPKERFSAEFPKEGPSILRIQQVVRGDSAAYFCASSPITTGERETQYFGPGTRLLVL.

V and J are TRBV28 and TRBJ2-1; D may be TRBD1 (6 bases). Germline V CDR1 and CDR2: MDHEN, SYDVKM. The V end was cut by 6 bases, the J end by 6 bases, with 12 bases between. The CDR3 is 13 amino acids. The CDR3 sequence is CASRLGQINEQFF. The DNA for the CDR3 is TGTGCCAGCAGATTAGGACAGATCAATGAGCAGTTCTTC.

The V gene is TRBV5-4, the J gene TRBJ1-6; weak D call: TRBD1 (6 bases). The germline gives CDR1 SGHNT, CDR2 YYREEE (reference sequence). The V end was cut by 4 bases, the J end by 6 bases, with 17 bases between. This CDR3 is built from 16 residues. The CDR3 DNA follows: TGTGCCAGCAGCCCGCGGGGGGGCGAGGGTAATTCACCCCTCCACTTT. This encodes CASSPRGGEGNSPLHF.

This clone was found a few times. The V and J genes are TRBV10-2 and TRBJ1-1, with D unclear. Trimming left V 7 bases short and J 4 bases short, with 16 bases between. The CDR3 is 14 residues long. Germline V gene data show CDR1 as WSHSY and CDR2 as SAAADI. CDR3 nucleotides: TGCGCCAGCATCCCGACGGGTCGGGGCACTGAAGCTTTCTTT. Amino acids: CASIPTGRGTEAFF.

This chain uses TRBV29-1 with TRBJ2-5; D gene ambiguous. The CDR3 extends over 12 amino acids. In germline, CDR1 is SQVTM, CDR2 ANQGSEA. Trimming removed 6 bases at V and 5 bases at J, with 13 bases between. The CDR3 is CSVGDVRETQYF. The CDR3 DNA reads as TGCAGCGTAGGAGACGTTCGGGAGACCCAGTACTTC. The full variable domain, its missing parts supplied by reference TRBV29-1 and TRBJ2-5, is SAVISQKPSRDICQRGTSLTIQCQVDSQVTMMFWYRQQPGQSLTLIATANQGSEATYESGFVIDKFPISRPNLTFSTLTVSNMSPEDSSIYLCSVGDVRETQYFGPGTRLLVL.

The rearrangement uses TRBV7-2 and TRBJ2-7; the match to TRBD1 covers 11 bases. Germline CDR1 SGHTA, CDR2 FQGNSA. The ends lost 5 bases at V and 6 bases at J; junction bases unmatched: 6. This CDR3 region has 14 residues. The DNA for the CDR3 is TGTGCCAGCAGCACCTGGGACAGGGGGTCCGAGCAGTACTTC. It specifies CASSTWDRGSEQYF.

This sequence joins TRBV7-2 and TRBJ2-1, with D possibly matching TRBD2 (6 bases). The CDR3 extends over 16 amino acids. V lost 0 bases and J lost 2, with 11 bases in between. The germline gives CDR1 SGHTA, CDR2 FQGNSA. The CDR3 sequence: CASSLAGSGPYNEQFF. For the CDR3, the DNA is TGTGCCAGCAGCTTAGCGGGGAGCGGGCCCTACAATGAGCAGTTCTTC.

Comment on this clone: The junction shows a germline mismatch at one end, possibly a read error. The gene calls are TRBV28 and TRBJ2-7, with D perhaps matching TRBD1 (6 bases). CDR3 length equals 18 residues. Germline V gene sequence: CDR1 MDHEN, CDR2 SYDVKM. This CDR3 reads CASNLDRIGTSSSYEQYF. Here the CDR3 DNA reads TGTGCCAGCAATTTAGATCGAATCGGGACATCCTCCTCCTACGAGCAGTACTTC.

The rearrangement joins TRBV20-1 to TRBJ1-1; the D is unclear. This CDR3 is 12 amino acids long. The germline gives CDR1 DFQATT, CDR2 SNEGSKA (reference sequence). V was clipped by 3 bases and J by 5 bases, with 10 bases between them. CDR3 region: CSASFAETEAFF. The CDR3 nucleotides are TGCAGTGCTAGTTTTGCGGAAACTGAAGCTTTCTTT.

The chain has TRBV28 and TRBJ2-3, with D unresolved. V was pared by 3 bases and J by 0 bases, with 10 bases between. Germline V gene sequence: CDR1 MDHEN, CDR2 SYDVKM. This CDR3 is built from 15 residues. CDR3 residues: CASSLGSTSTDTQYF. The DNA for the CDR3 is TGTGCCAGCAGTTTGGGCAGCACTAGCACAGATACGCAGTATTTT.

This chain links TRBV5-8 with TRBJ2-2, with TRBD2 matching over 7 bases. The CDR3 spans 15 residues. Germline-derived CDR1 and CDR2 are SGHTS and YDEGEE. J lost 0 bases, V lost 9 bases, and 8 bases had no gene match. The CDR3 loop is CATRWGGTNTGELFF. In DNA form, the CDR3 reads TGTGCCACCCGCTGGGGGGGGACGAACACCGGGGAGCTGTTTTTT.

J is TRBJ1-6 and V is TRBV7-9, with 8 bases lining up with TRBD1. CDR1 and CDR2 from the germline V gene are SEHNR and FQNEAQ (reference sequence). With V trimmed by 5 bases and J by 6 bases, 9 bases remained unmatched. The CDR3 is 16 residues long. The CDR3 DNA reads TGTGCCAGCAGCCCTAGGGTCGGGACAGGTAATTCACCCCTCCACTTT. Protein product: CASSPRVGTGNSPLHF.

J is TRBJ2-7 and V is TRBV7-8; 11 nucleotides line up with TRBD2. Trimming took 5 bases from V and 2 from J; bases not matched to a gene: 8. CDR1 and CDR2 (germline): SGHVS, FQNEAQ. The CDR3 loop spans 16 amino acids. The CDR3, as DNA: TGTGCCAGCAGCATAGGGACTAGCGGAAATACCTACGAGCAGTACTTC. Residues: CASSIGTSGNTYEQYF. Complete variable domain (other parts from reference TRBV7-8 and TRBJ2-7): GAGVSQSPRYKVAKRGQDVALRCDPISGHVSLFWYQQALGQGPEFLTYFQNEAQLDKSGLPSDRFFAERPEGSVSTLKIQRTQQEDSAVYLCASSIGTSGNTYEQYFGPGTRLTVT.

The V call is TRBV7-6, the J call TRBJ2-3; 8 nucleotides line up with TRBD2. From germline, CDR1 is SGHVS and CDR2 FNYEAQ. V shed 1 base, J shed 7 bases, and the junction held 4 bases outside the gene matches. The CDR3 is made up of 14 amino acids. The CDR3: CASSLGGGPNTQYF. The CDR3 coding sequence is TGTGCCAGCAGCTTAGGCGGGGGGCCAAATACGCAGTATTTT.

The rearrangement uses TRBV29-1 and TRBJ2-1; 9 positions agree with TRBD2. The V segment lost 5 bases and the J segment 12 bases; nucleotides outside the gene matches: 17. Germline loops: CDR1 SQVTM, CDR2 ANQGSEA. The CDR3 spans 15 residues. CDR3 in amino acids: CSVSRGAGGLQGQFF. The DNA of the CDR3 is TGCAGCGTTTCCCGCGGAGCGGGGGGACTACAGGGGCAGTTCTTC.

The rearrangement joins TRBV7-9 to TRBJ2-3, with D possibly being TRBD2 (6 bases). The CDR3 extends over 14 amino acids. V lost 4 bases to trimming and J lost 10 bases, with 18 bases between them. Germline CDR1 reads SEHNR; CDR2 reads FQNEAQ (reference sequence). Here the CDR3 reads CASSSVEGGKAQYF. The CDR3 region has the DNA TGTGCCAGCAGCTCAGTCGAGGGCGGGAAGGCGCAGTATTTT.

This rearrangement joins TRBV14 to TRBJ1-2, with TRBD1 identical over 9 bases. V lost 4 bases, J lost 6 bases, and 9 bases stayed unmatched. The germline V gene has CDR1 SGHDN and CDR2 FVKESK. This CDR3 comprises 15 residues. The CDR3 loop is CASSPPRTGVHGYTF. The CDR3 DNA reads TGTGCCAGCAGCCCTCCTCGGACAGGGGTGCATGGCTACACCTTC. The whole variable domain, filled in from reference TRBV14 and TRBJ1-2, reads EAGVTQFPSHSVIEKGQTVTLRCDPISGHDNLYWYRRVMGKEIKFLLHFVKESKQDESGMPNNRFLAERTGGTYSTLKVQPAELEDSGVYFCASSPPRTGVHGYTFGSGTRLTVV.

The V gene is TRBV2, the J gene TRBJ2-5, with 14 nucleotides matching TRBD2. This CDR3 has 17 amino acids. The V and J ends lost 4 bases and 4 bases, in that order; junction bases with no gene match: 8. Looked up from germline, CDR1 is SNHLY and CDR2 is FYNNEI. CDR3 bases: TGTGCCAGCAGTGCAGGACTAGCGGGAGGAGGAGGAGAGACCCAGTACTTC. It encodes CASSAGLAGGGGETQYF.

The rearrangement uses TRBV13 and TRBJ2-5; D possibly corresponds to TRBD2 (5 bases). The V gene lost 4 bases and the J gene lost 1 base, with 7 bases spanning the gap. Germline assignment: CDR1 PRHDT and CDR2 FYEKMQ (reference sequence). The CDR3 extends over 13 amino acids. The CDR3 DNA is TGTGCCAGCAGCTCCGGGATCCAAGAGACCCAGTACTTC. Protein sequence: CASSSGIQETQYF. Variable domain in full (rest from reference TRBV13 and TRBJ2-5): AAGVIQSPRHLIKEKRETATLKCYPIPRHDTVYWYQQGPGQDPQFLISFYEKMQSDKGSIPDRFSAQQFSDYHSELNMSSLELGDSALYFCASSSGIQETQYFGPGTRLLVL.

This sequence joins TRBV4-3 and TRBJ2-7; D remains ambiguous. V dropped 0 bases and J dropped 2 bases, with 5 bases sitting between them. Germline values: CDR1 LGHNA, CDR2 YSLEER. The CDR3 covers 13 residues. This CDR3 reads CASSQDSTYEQYF. The CDR3 coding sequence is TGCGCCAGCAGCCAAGATAGTACCTACGAGCAGTACTTC.

The chain is built from TRBV18 and TRBJ2-7; 8 bases line up with TRBD2. Germline trimming cut 3 bases from V and 3 bases from J; bases unmatched to any gene: 10. Germline CDR1 reads KGHSH; CDR2 reads LQKENI. This CDR3 is 16 amino acids long. For the CDR3, the DNA is TGTGCCAGCTCACCGGACAGCAGGACTAGCCTCTACGAGCAGTACTTC. Translated, it gives CASSPDSRTSLYEQYF. The entire variable domain, with the rest obtained from reference TRBV18 and TRBJ2-7, is as follows: NAGVMQNPRHLVRRRGQEARLRCSPMKGHSHVYWYRQLPEEGLKFMVYLQKENIIDESGMPKERFSAEFPKEGPSILRIQQVVRGDSAAYFCASSPDSRTSLYEQYFGPGTRLTVT.

This clone occurred once. The chain couples TRBV27 to TRBJ2-5; possible D gene TRBD1, 5 bases. CDR1 is MNHEY and CDR2 is SMNVEV in the germline V gene (reference sequence). This CDR3 is 15 amino acids long. Trimming left V 6 bases short and J 1 base short, with 15 bases between. Here the CDR3 DNA reads TGTGCCAGCAGGCGAACGACAGATTTCCAAGAGACCCAGTACTTC. Residues: CASRRTTDFQETQYF.

This clone was observed once. J is TRBJ1-6 and V is TRBV5-1; the D gene is possibly TRBD1 (6 bases). Germline V gives CDR1 SGHRS, CDR2 YFSETQ. CDR3 length equals 15 residues. V dropped 0 bases and J dropped 9 bases, with 13 bases sitting between them. CDR3 coding DNA: TGCGCCAGCAGCTTGGAAACTACAGGGACTTCACCCCTCCACTTT. This translates into CASSLETTGTSPLHF.

The genes are TRBV6-5 and TRBJ1-5, with D possibly matching TRBD1 (6 bases). Germline assignment: CDR1 MNHEY and CDR2 SVGAGI. This CDR3 is built from 15 residues. V shed 5 bases and J shed 2 bases, with 13 bases lying between them. The CDR3, as DNA: TGTGCCAGCAGTACGGACAGCTATGGCAATCAGCCCCAGCATTTT. As protein: CASSTDSYGNQPQHF.